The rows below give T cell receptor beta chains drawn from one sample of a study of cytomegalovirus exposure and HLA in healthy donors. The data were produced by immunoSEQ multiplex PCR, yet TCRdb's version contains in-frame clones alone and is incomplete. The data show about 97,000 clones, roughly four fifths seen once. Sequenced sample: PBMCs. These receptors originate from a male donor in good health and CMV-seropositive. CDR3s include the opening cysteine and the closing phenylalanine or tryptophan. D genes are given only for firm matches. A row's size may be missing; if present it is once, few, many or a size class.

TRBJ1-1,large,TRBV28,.,TGTGCCAGCAGTTCCATGGACAAAGCCCTTGTAGCTTTCTTT,CASSSMDKALVAFF
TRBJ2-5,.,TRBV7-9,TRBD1,TGTGCCAGCAGCCCGGAAACAGGGGTAAAGACCCAGTACTTC,CASSPETGVKTQYF
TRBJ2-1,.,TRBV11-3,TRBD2,TGTGCCAGCAGCTCGCTAGCGGGCCCGAACAATGAGCAGTTCTTC,CASSSLAGPNNEQFF
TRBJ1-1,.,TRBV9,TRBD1,TGTGCCAGCAGCGTAAACAGGGGGACTGAAGCTTTCTTT,CASSVNRGTEAFF
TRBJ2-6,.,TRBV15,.,TGTGCCACCAGCCATGGGATCGACTCTGGGGCCAACGGCCTGACTTTC,CATSHGIDSGANGLTF
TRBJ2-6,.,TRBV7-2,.,TGTGCCAGCAGCTTAGGGGGCGCTGGGGCCAACGTCCTGACTTTC,CASSLGGAGANVLTF
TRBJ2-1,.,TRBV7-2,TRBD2,TGTGCCAGCAGCGTTAGCGGGAGGGAGCAGTTCTTC,CASSVSGREQFF
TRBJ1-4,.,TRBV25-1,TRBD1,TGTGCCAGCAGTGAACTTAGGACAGGGCTAAATGAAAAACTGTTTTTT,CASSELRTGLNEKLFF
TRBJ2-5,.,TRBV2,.,TGTGCCAGCAGTTTTAGACTACCCCCAGAGACCCAGTACTTC,CASSFRLPPETQYF
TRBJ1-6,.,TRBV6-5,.,TGTGCCAGCAGTTACCGGGTTCATAATTCACCCCTCCACTTT,CASSYRVHNSPLHF
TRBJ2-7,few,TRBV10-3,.,TGTGCCATCAGTATGACTACCGGGGGATACTACGAGCAGTACTTC,CAISMTTGGYYEQYF
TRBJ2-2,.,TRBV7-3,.,TGTGCCAGCAGCCCTGACTCGAACACCGGGGAGCTGTTTTTT,CASSPDSNTGELFF
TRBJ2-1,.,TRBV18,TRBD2,TGTGCCAGCTCACCTTGGACTAGCGGGAGTAGTGAGCAGTTCTTC,CASSPWTSGSSEQFF
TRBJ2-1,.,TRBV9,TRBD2,TGTGCCAGCAGCACATCCGGGACTAGCACTTACAATGAGCAGTTCTTC,CASSTSGTSTYNEQFF
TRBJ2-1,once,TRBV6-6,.,TGTGCCAGCAGTTACTCGGGGGGGCGCAGTGAGCAGTTCTTC,CASSYSGGRSEQFF
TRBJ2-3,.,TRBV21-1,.,TGTGCCAGCAGCAACCGGCCAGGGGGGTTTCCGTCTTTGTGCCCAGATACGCAGTATTTT,CASSNRPGGFPSLCPDTQYF
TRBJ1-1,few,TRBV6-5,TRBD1,TGTGCCAGCAGTAGCTGGACAGGAGGCACTGAAGCTTTCTTT,CASSSWTGGTEAFF
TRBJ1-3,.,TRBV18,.,TGTGCCAGCTCAGCCCAGGGCAACTCTGGAAACACCATATATTTT,CASSAQGNSGNTIYF
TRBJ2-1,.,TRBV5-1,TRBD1,TGCGCCAGCAGCTTACGGGACAGCGCCTACAATGAGCAGTTCTTC,CASSLRDSAYNEQFF
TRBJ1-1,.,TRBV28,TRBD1,TGTGCCAGCAGTTTATCGCTTAACAGGGGGCGCGTCCGAAGTATGAACACTGAAGCTTTCTTT,CASSLSLNRGRVRSMNTEAFF
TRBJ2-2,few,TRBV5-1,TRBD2,TGCGCCAGCAGCTTGAGGACTAGCGGGGTCTACACGAACACCGGGGAGCTGTTTTTT,CASSLRTSGVYTNTGELFF
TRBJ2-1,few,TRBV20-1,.,TGCAGTGCTCCCCGGGTTCATGAGCAGTTCTTC,CSAPRVHEQFF
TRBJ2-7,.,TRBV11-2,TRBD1,TGTGCCAGCAGCACACACCTCGGGACAGGAGGCACCTACGAGCAGTACTTC,CASSTHLGTGGTYEQYF
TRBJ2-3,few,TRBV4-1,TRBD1,TGCGCCAGCAGCCCGACAGGGCCAGATACGCAGTATTTT,CASSPTGPDTQYF
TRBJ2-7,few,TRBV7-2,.,TGTGCCAGCAGCTTTATCGGTCAGGGGATAGGGGACGAGCAGTACTTC,CASSFIGQGIGDEQYF
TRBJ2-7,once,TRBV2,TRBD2,TGTGCCAGCAGTGTTAATAGCGGGAGGCTTTCCTACGAGCAGTACTTC,CASSVNSGRLSYEQYF
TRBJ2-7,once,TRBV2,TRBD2,TGTGCCAGCAGGCCCGGGAGGCTTAGCGAGCAGTACTTC,CASRPGRLSEQYF
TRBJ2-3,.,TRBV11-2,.,TGTGCCAGCAGCTTAGGCCCACAGGGTTTTGGGACAGATACGCAGTATTTT,CASSLGPQGFGTDTQYF
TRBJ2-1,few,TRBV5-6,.,TGTGCCAGCAGCCCCGGGTCTTTCAATGAGCAGTTCTTC,CASSPGSFNEQFF
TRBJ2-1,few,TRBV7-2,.,TGTGCCAGCAGCTTAAGAGGGTTCCACAATGAGCAGTTCTTC,CASSLRGFHNEQFF
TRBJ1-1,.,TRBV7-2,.,TGTGCCAGCAGCTGGGCGGCGGGGGGAAGCACTGAAGCTTTCTTT,CASSWAAGGSTEAFF
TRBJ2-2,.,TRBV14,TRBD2,TGTGCCAGCAGCCCCCTGACTAGCGGGAGAGGTACCGGGGAGCTGTTTTTT,CASSPLTSGRGTGELFF
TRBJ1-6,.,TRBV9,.,TGTGCCAGCAGCGTACAACAGAGCTCCTATAATTCACCCCTCCACTTT,CASSVQQSSYNSPLHF
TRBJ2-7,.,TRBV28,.,TGTGCCAGTGTAGTCGTGGGCGGACTCTCCTACGAGCAGTACTTC,CASVVVGGLSYEQYF
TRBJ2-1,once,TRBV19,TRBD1,TGTGCCAGTAGTATTGGACCGGGACAGGGGAAGAATGAGCAGTTCTTC,CASSIGPGQGKNEQFF
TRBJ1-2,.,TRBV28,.,TGTGCCAGCAGGATGACAGGCGACTATGGCTACACCTTC,CASRMTGDYGYTF
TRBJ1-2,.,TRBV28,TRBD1,TGTGCCAGCAGTCAAACAGGGGGTAGCTATGGCTACACCTTC,CASSQTGGSYGYTF
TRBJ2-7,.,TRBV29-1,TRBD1,TGCAGCGTTCGTTGGACAGGGTACGAGCAGTACTTC,CSVRWTGYEQYF
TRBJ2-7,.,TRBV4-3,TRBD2,TGCGCCAGCAGCCAAGAGAGCGGGAGATGGTACGAGCAGTACTTC,CASSQESGRWYEQYF
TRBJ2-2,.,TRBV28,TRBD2,TGTGCCAGCCAGCGGGAGTGGGCGGCCGGGGAGCTGTTTTTT,CASQREWAAGELFF
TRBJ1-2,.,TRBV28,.,TGTGCCAGCAAACCCGGGGGGGGGCGACATGGCTACACCTTC,CASKPGGGRHGYTF
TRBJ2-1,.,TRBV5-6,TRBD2,TGTGCCAGCAGCTTGGATACTAGCGTCTACAATGAGCAGTTCTTC,CASSLDTSVYNEQFF
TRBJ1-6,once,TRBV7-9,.,TGTGCCAGCAGCTTACCGGATTCACCCCTCCACTTT,CASSLPDSPLHF
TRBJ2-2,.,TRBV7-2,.,TGTGCCAGCAGCTTGGGCTCTTTCACCGGGGAGCTGTTTTTT,CASSLGSFTGELFF
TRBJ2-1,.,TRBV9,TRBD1,TGTGCCAGCAGCCCTCCGGGGACAGGGCAAAGAAATGAGCAGTTCTTC,CASSPPGTGQRNEQFF
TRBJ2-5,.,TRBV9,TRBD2,TGTGCCAGCAACGGACCGGGACAGGGGACTAGCGGGACTTTCCAAGAGACCCAGTACTTC,CASNGPGQGTSGTFQETQYF
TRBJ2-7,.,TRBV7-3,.,TGTGCCAGCAGCTTAGATCCCCAGGGCGAGCAGTACTTC,CASSLDPQGEQYF
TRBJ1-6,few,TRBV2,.,TGTGCCACCCGGCCAGGGGATATTTCACCCCTCCACTTT,CATRPGDISPLHF
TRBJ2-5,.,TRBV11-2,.,TGTGCCAGCAGCCAAGGGGGGGCCGAACTAGCGAGAGAGACCCAGTACTTC,CASSQGGAELARETQYF
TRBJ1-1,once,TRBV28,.,TGTGCCAGCAGTTTGGTGGGGGGGTGGAGGAACACTGAAGCTTTCTTT,CASSLVGGWRNTEAFF
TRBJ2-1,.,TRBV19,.,TGTGCCACCCTGACAGATTACAATGAGCAGTTCTTC,CATLTDYNEQFF
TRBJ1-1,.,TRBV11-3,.,TGTGCCAGCAGCACCTTCCAGGGGCAACAAGCTTTCTTT,CASSTFQGQQAFF
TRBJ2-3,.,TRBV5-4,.,TGTGCCAGCAGCTCCACGACAGGTGCAGATACGCAGTATTTT,CASSSTTGADTQYF